The rows below give T cell receptor beta chains drawn from one sample of a study of T cells after yellow fever vaccination. Using its own MiXCR run on the 5' RACE reads, TCRdb lists one record per CDR3 protein. The sample carries fewer than 650,000 distinct CDR3 sequences, around a fifth recorded once. Sequenced here: PBMCs, sampled approximately 22 days after the first yellow fever vaccination. All receptors derive from a man in his late teens or twenties who received the YFV17D yellow fever vaccine. CDR3s include the opening cysteine and the closing phenylalanine or tryptophan. The order of the fields is J gene, D gene, CDR3 length, V gene, clone size, CDR3 DNA, CDR3 protein. A D gene is named only where the DNA matches it firmly. Clone size is given for some rows only: seen once, a few or many times, or a class if the clone is expanded.

j_call: TRBJ2-2
d_call: TRBD1
cdr3_length: 15
v_call: TRBV6-2/TRBV6-3
clone_size: NA
cdr3_nt: TGTGCCAGCAGTCGTCCAGGGGGGAACACCGGGGAGCTGTTTTTT
cdr3_aa: CASSRPGGNTGELFF

j_call: TRBJ1-6
d_call: TRBD1
cdr3_length: 18
v_call: TRBV11-1
clone_size: few
cdr3_nt: TGTGCCAGCAGCTACGGGACAGGGGGCGCTTACTATAATTCACCCCTCCACTTT
cdr3_aa: CASSYGTGGAYYNSPLHF

j_call: TRBJ1-1
d_call: NA
cdr3_length: 19
v_call: TRBV1
clone_size: NA
cdr3_nt: TGCACCAGCAGCGATCAGCCCTCGGACAGGGTGCTCTTCGACACTGAAGCTTTCTTT
cdr3_aa: CTSSDQPSDRVLFDTEAFF

j_call: TRBJ1-1
d_call: NA
cdr3_length: 15
v_call: TRBV2
clone_size: few
cdr3_nt: TGTGCCAGCAGCTCGACAGTTACTACGAACACTGAAGCTTTCTTT
cdr3_aa: CASSSTVTTNTEAFF

j_call: TRBJ1-1
d_call: NA
cdr3_length: 14
v_call: TRBV9
clone_size: few
cdr3_nt: TGTGCCAGCAGCCGGGAAGGGGTAGGCACTGAAGCTTTCTTT
cdr3_aa: CASSREGVGTEAFF

j_call: TRBJ1-2
d_call: TRBD1
cdr3_length: 16
v_call: TRBV4-1
clone_size: NA
cdr3_nt: TGCGCCAGCAGCCAAGAGGGCCCGGGACAGGGTTTTATTTACACCTTC
cdr3_aa: CASSQEGPGQGFIYTF

j_call: TRBJ2-1
d_call: NA
cdr3_length: 15
v_call: TRBV7-2
clone_size: NA
cdr3_nt: TGTGCCAGCAGCTTAGTGGGCAGGTCCTACAATGAGCAGTTCTTC
cdr3_aa: CASSLVGRSYNEQFF

j_call: TRBJ2-1
d_call: TRBD1
cdr3_length: 15
v_call: TRBV5-1
clone_size: few
cdr3_nt: TGCGCCAGCAGCTGGACAGGGGCCCCCTACAATGAGCAGTTCTTC
cdr3_aa: CASSWTGAPYNEQFF

j_call: TRBJ1-4
d_call: NA
cdr3_length: 15
v_call: TRBV12-5
clone_size: NA
cdr3_nt: TGTGCTAGTGGCCCTCCAGGGGCGACTAATGAAAAACTGTTTTTT
cdr3_aa: CASGPPGATNEKLFF

j_call: TRBJ2-1
d_call: TRBD2
cdr3_length: 14
v_call: TRBV20-1
clone_size: NA
cdr3_nt: TGCAGTGCCGCAAATAGCGGGGGGGCCTCTGAGCAGTTCTTC
cdr3_aa: CSAANSGGASEQFF

j_call: TRBJ2-1
d_call: NA
cdr3_length: 14
v_call: TRBV4-3
clone_size: many
cdr3_nt: TGCGCCAGCAGCCAAGTTAAGGGGAACAATGAGCAGTTCTTC
cdr3_aa: CASSQVKGNNEQFF

j_call: TRBJ1-5
d_call: NA
cdr3_length: 15
v_call: TRBV9
clone_size: NA
cdr3_nt: TGTGCCAGCAGCCGGTTAGGGGATAGCAATCAGCCCCAGCATTTT
cdr3_aa: CASSRLGDSNQPQHF

j_call: TRBJ1-1
d_call: NA
cdr3_length: 13
v_call: TRBV12-3/TRBV12-4
clone_size: few
cdr3_nt: TGTGCCAGCACCCAACAGAGAAACACTGAAGCTTTCTTT
cdr3_aa: CASTQQRNTEAFF

j_call: TRBJ2-6
d_call: TRBD1
cdr3_length: 15
v_call: TRBV28
clone_size: few
cdr3_nt: TGTGCCATAGGACAGGGGGCGGTGGGGGCCAACGTCCTGACTTTC
cdr3_aa: CAIGQGAVGANVLTF

j_call: TRBJ2-3
d_call: TRBD2
cdr3_length: 16
v_call: TRBV7-2
clone_size: NA
cdr3_nt: TGTGCCAGCAGCTTAGCGGGACTAGCGGGTGGAGATACGCAGTATTTT
cdr3_aa: CASSLAGLAGGDTQYF

j_call: TRBJ1-5
d_call: NA
cdr3_length: 13
v_call: TRBV10-1
clone_size: few
cdr3_nt: TGCGCCAGCAGTGAGGAGCCCGCGGGGCCCCAGCATTTT
cdr3_aa: CASSEEPAGPQHF

j_call: TRBJ2-3
d_call: TRBD1
cdr3_length: 14
v_call: TRBV9
clone_size: NA
cdr3_nt: TGTGCCAGCAGCGGACAGGGGGCAACAGATACGCAGTATTTT
cdr3_aa: CASSGQGATDTQYF

j_call: TRBJ1-1
d_call: NA
cdr3_length: 19
v_call: TRBV4-1
clone_size: NA
cdr3_nt: TGCGCCAGCAGCCAAGAACCCCCATGGAGAGGGACAAGGGATACTGAAGCTTTCTTT
cdr3_aa: CASSQEPPWRGTRDTEAFF

j_call: TRBJ2-1
d_call: NA
cdr3_length: 12
v_call: TRBV29-1
clone_size: few
cdr3_nt: TGCAGCGTTGTAACGGGTAACAATGAGCAGTTCTTC
cdr3_aa: CSVVTGNNEQFF

j_call: TRBJ2-7
d_call: TRBD2
cdr3_length: 18
v_call: TRBV4-1
clone_size: NA
cdr3_nt: TGCGCCAGCAGCCAAGTAATTTCTAGCGGGGACATCACCTACGAGCAGTACTTC
cdr3_aa: CASSQVISSGDITYEQYF

j_call: TRBJ1-2
d_call: TRBD1
cdr3_length: 16
v_call: TRBV10-3
clone_size: few
cdr3_nt: TGTGCCATCAGCGAGAGTGGACAGGGGGTTTCCTATGGCTACACCTTC
cdr3_aa: CAISESGQGVSYGYTF

j_call: TRBJ1-1
d_call: NA
cdr3_length: 13
v_call: TRBV27
clone_size: NA
cdr3_nt: TGTGCCAGCAGTACAAACATGGACACTGAAGCTTTCTTT
cdr3_aa: CASSTNMDTEAFF

j_call: TRBJ2-3
d_call: TRBD1
cdr3_length: 16
v_call: TRBV13
clone_size: few
cdr3_nt: TGTGCCAGCAGCCGAGTTGGGACAGCCAGCACAGATACGCAGTATTTT
cdr3_aa: CASSRVGTASTDTQYF

j_call: TRBJ1-1
d_call: NA
cdr3_length: 12
v_call: TRBV29-1
clone_size: few
cdr3_nt: TGCAGCGTTGCTCGAACGAACACTGAAGCTTTCTTT
cdr3_aa: CSVARTNTEAFF

j_call: TRBJ2-5
d_call: TRBD2
cdr3_length: 15
v_call: TRBV12-3/TRBV12-4
clone_size: NA
cdr3_nt: TGTGCCAGCAGTTTGTTTAGCGGGGGGAAAGAGACCCAGTACTTC
cdr3_aa: CASSLFSGGKETQYF

j_call: TRBJ2-5
d_call: NA
cdr3_length: 14
v_call: TRBV5-1
clone_size: few
cdr3_nt: TGCGCCAGCACACGGGGGCAGGCAGAAGAGACCCAGTACTTC
cdr3_aa: CASTRGQAEETQYF

j_call: TRBJ2-3
d_call: NA
cdr3_length: 13
v_call: TRBV10-3
clone_size: NA
cdr3_nt: TGTGCCATCAGTGAGTCGGCCCCAGATACGCAGTATTTT
cdr3_aa: CAISESAPDTQYF

j_call: TRBJ2-5
d_call: TRBD2
cdr3_length: 15
v_call: TRBV10-3
clone_size: few
cdr3_nt: TGTGCCACCATAGGGACTAGCGGGGGCCAAGAGACCCAGTACTTC
cdr3_aa: CATIGTSGGQETQYF

j_call: TRBJ2-5
d_call: TRBD2
cdr3_length: 17
v_call: TRBV6-2/TRBV6-3
clone_size: NA
cdr3_nt: TGTGCCAGCAGTTATTTGGCGGGGGAATTCACCCAAGAGACCCAGTACTTC
cdr3_aa: CASSYLAGEFTQETQYF

j_call: TRBJ2-2
d_call: NA
cdr3_length: 14
v_call: TRBV24-1
clone_size: few
cdr3_nt: TGTGCCACCAGTGCTCAGATTTACACCGGGGAGCTGTTTTTT
cdr3_aa: CATSAQIYTGELFF

j_call: TRBJ2-5
d_call: TRBD1
cdr3_length: 15
v_call: TRBV11-2
clone_size: NA
cdr3_nt: TGTGCCAGCACACCGCTAGACAGGGGGGAAGAGACCCAGTACTTC
cdr3_aa: CASTPLDRGEETQYF

j_call: TRBJ1-6
d_call: NA
cdr3_length: 14
v_call: TRBV6-5
clone_size: once
cdr3_nt: TGTGCCAGCAGTTTAGGGTTTGGTGGTTCACCCCTCCACTTT
cdr3_aa: CASSLGFGGSPLHF

j_call: TRBJ1-2
d_call: NA
cdr3_length: 12
v_call: TRBV15
clone_size: few
cdr3_nt: TGTGCCACCAGCAGAGATCGAACTGGCTACACCTTC
cdr3_aa: CATSRDRTGYTF

j_call: TRBJ2-2
d_call: NA
cdr3_length: 15
v_call: TRBV6-2/TRBV6-3
clone_size: NA
cdr3_nt: TGTGCCAGCAGTTACGGGGCATCTAACACCGGGGAGCTGTTTTTT
cdr3_aa: CASSYGASNTGELFF

j_call: TRBJ1-6
d_call: NA
cdr3_length: 15
v_call: TRBV18
clone_size: many
cdr3_nt: TGTGCCAGCTCACCGAAGAGCTCCTATAATTCACCCCTCCACTTT
cdr3_aa: CASSPKSSYNSPLHF

j_call: TRBJ1-1
d_call: NA
cdr3_length: 12
v_call: TRBV7-2
clone_size: NA
cdr3_nt: TGTGCCAGCAGCGAACCTCGCACTGAAGCTTTCTTT
cdr3_aa: CASSEPRTEAFF

j_call: TRBJ1-6
d_call: NA
cdr3_length: 15
v_call: TRBV7-9
clone_size: few
cdr3_nt: TGTGCCAGCACCCCCGCCTCTCGGGGGAATTCACCCCTCCACTTT
cdr3_aa: CASTPASRGNSPLHF

j_call: TRBJ2-2
d_call: NA
cdr3_length: 15
v_call: TRBV6-5
clone_size: NA
cdr3_nt: TGTGCCAGCAGTTATTCCAGGGGCCGGACCGGGGAGCTGTTTTTT
cdr3_aa: CASSYSRGRTGELFF

j_call: TRBJ2-5
d_call: TRBD1
cdr3_length: 13
v_call: TRBV5-1
clone_size: many
cdr3_nt: TGTGCCAGCAGTTTAGAGGGGGCAGAGACCCAGTACTTC
cdr3_aa: CASSLEGAETQYF

j_call: TRBJ1-6
d_call: NA
cdr3_length: 14
v_call: TRBV20-1
clone_size: NA
cdr3_nt: TGCAGTGCTAGAGATTCGAGGGGGGGTTCACCCCTCCACTTT
cdr3_aa: CSARDSRGGSPLHF

j_call: TRBJ2-3
d_call: TRBD2
cdr3_length: 13
v_call: TRBV20-1
clone_size: few
cdr3_nt: TGCAGTGGGGGACTAGCGGGGGCAGATACGCAGTATTTT
cdr3_aa: CSGGLAGADTQYF

j_call: TRBJ1-1
d_call: NA
cdr3_length: 16
v_call: TRBV4-3
clone_size: NA
cdr3_nt: TGCGCCAGCAGCCAGGGGACTCAGGGGCGGGGAACTGAAGCTTTCTTT
cdr3_aa: CASSQGTQGRGTEAFF

j_call: TRBJ1-1
d_call: TRBD1
cdr3_length: 16
v_call: TRBV20-1
clone_size: NA
cdr3_nt: TGCAGTGCTAGAGATCGCCCCGGGACAGGGGTCACTGAAGCTTTCTTT
cdr3_aa: CSARDRPGTGVTEAFF

j_call: TRBJ1-1
d_call: NA
cdr3_length: 15
v_call: TRBV20-1
clone_size: few
cdr3_nt: TGCAGTGCTAGAGATCTTGGAGGGCGCCGGGGTGAAGCTTTCTTT
cdr3_aa: CSARDLGGRRGEAFF

j_call: TRBJ1-5
d_call: TRBD1
cdr3_length: 14
v_call: TRBV27
clone_size: few
cdr3_nt: TGTGCCAGCAGTTTAGCCAGGGGGTACCAGCCCCAGCATTTT
cdr3_aa: CASSLARGYQPQHF

j_call: TRBJ2-2
d_call: NA
cdr3_length: 15
v_call: TRBV28
clone_size: few
cdr3_nt: TGTGCCAGCAGTCCGTGGGACCGGGGCACCGGGGAGCTGTTTTTT
cdr3_aa: CASSPWDRGTGELFF

j_call: TRBJ1-1
d_call: NA
cdr3_length: 14
v_call: TRBV7-9
clone_size: NA
cdr3_nt: TGTGCCAGCACCTCTAATACGGGGGGCACTGAAGCTTTCTTT
cdr3_aa: CASTSNTGGTEAFF

j_call: TRBJ2-1
d_call: TRBD1
cdr3_length: 15
v_call: TRBV4-3
clone_size: few
cdr3_nt: TGCGCCAGCAGCCAAGATACGACAGGGCCAAATGAGCAGTTCTTC
cdr3_aa: CASSQDTTGPNEQFF

j_call: TRBJ2-3
d_call: NA
cdr3_length: 14
v_call: TRBV9
clone_size: few
cdr3_nt: TGTGCCACAGGAGGAGGCGGTAGCACAGATACGCAGTATTTT
cdr3_aa: CATGGGGSTDTQYF

j_call: TRBJ1-4
d_call: NA
cdr3_length: 12
v_call: TRBV5-1
clone_size: NA
cdr3_nt: TGCGCCAGCAGCCTCGATTTTGAAAAACTGTTTTTT
cdr3_aa: CASSLDFEKLFF

j_call: TRBJ1-5
d_call: TRBD1
cdr3_length: 15
v_call: TRBV4-1
clone_size: NA
cdr3_nt: TGCGCCAGCAGCCTCAGACAGGGGGCGGTTCAGCCCCAGCATTTT
cdr3_aa: CASSLRQGAVQPQHF

j_call: TRBJ2-1
d_call: NA
cdr3_length: 13
v_call: TRBV12-3/TRBV12-4
clone_size: NA
cdr3_nt: TGTGCCAGCTCAGAGGTCTCCTACAATGAGCAGTTCTTC
cdr3_aa: CASSEVSYNEQFF

j_call: TRBJ1-4
d_call: NA
cdr3_length: 15
v_call: TRBV6-5
clone_size: few
cdr3_nt: TGTGCCAGCAGTTTTTCCGGACCCGGGGCGGAAAAACTGTTTTTT
cdr3_aa: CASSFSGPGAEKLFF

j_call: TRBJ1-1
d_call: TRBD1
cdr3_length: 15
v_call: TRBV11-2
clone_size: NA
cdr3_nt: TGTGCCAGCAGCTTAGAGGCAGGGGGTGGCACTGAAGCTTTCTTT
cdr3_aa: CASSLEAGGGTEAFF

j_call: TRBJ2-7
d_call: TRBD2
cdr3_length: 17
v_call: TRBV15
clone_size: few
cdr3_nt: TGTGCCACCAGCGCCCGAGCCGCTAGCGGGGGGGCCCACGAGCAGTACTTC
cdr3_aa: CATSARAASGGAHEQYF

j_call: TRBJ2-6
d_call: TRBD1
cdr3_length: 14
v_call: TRBV29-1
clone_size: NA
cdr3_nt: TGCAGCGTACAGGGGAACTCTGGGGCCAACGTCCTGACTTTC
cdr3_aa: CSVQGNSGANVLTF

j_call: TRBJ1-1
d_call: NA
cdr3_length: 11
v_call: TRBV7-2
clone_size: few
cdr3_nt: TGTGCCAGCAGACCATACACTGAAGCTTTCTTT
cdr3_aa: CASRPYTEAFF

j_call: TRBJ2-7
d_call: NA
cdr3_length: 13
v_call: TRBV7-2
clone_size: NA
cdr3_nt: TGTGCCAGCAGCTCTAGACCCCCCTACGAGCAGTACTTC
cdr3_aa: CASSSRPPYEQYF